The clone carrying this T cell receptor beta chain was counted at least ten times. Its antigen is unidentified. Alongside a J-beta primer mix, a sample-barcoded 5' primer served in a second PCR lasting about 7 to 12 cycles. TCRdb re-called the 5' RACE reads through MiXCR, storing one row per CDR3 protein. In the table there are 450,000 to 700,000 distinct CDR3 sequences, 25% to 30% of which are singletons. This specimen comes from a study of blood T cells in healthy people across ages. Germline loops: CDR1 SNHLY, CDR2 FYNNEI. After removal of 7 bases from V and 5 bases from J, the junction contained 10 bases not matched to a gene. The CDR3 consists of 14 residues. General observations from the study: In older individuals, TCR beta diversity per million T cells was lower, falling roughly linearly with age. Without sorted subsets, naive and antigen-experienced compartments could not be conclusively compared.

Isolated per sample were at least 6.5 million PBMCs. The chain combines TRBV2 with TRBJ2-7, with TRBD2 identical over 8 bases. The TCR sequence derives from a woman aged 70-85 years in good health. Sequencing used blood. The CDR3, as DNA: TGTGCCAGCACACCGGGACTAGGAGGCCACGAGCAGTACTTC. Its protein product is CASTPGLGGHEQYF. The full variable domain, rest sourced from reference TRBV2 and TRBJ2-7, is EPEVTQTPSHQVTQMGQEVILRCVPISNHLYFYWYRQILGQKVEFLVSFYNNEISEKSEIFDDQFSVERPDGSNFTLKIRSTKLEDSAMYFCASTPGLGGHEQYFGPGTRLTVT.